The 3 T cell receptor beta chains below all came from one sample that was sequenced in a study of cytotoxic CD8 clonotypes in ibrutinib-treated CLL. Here immunoSEQ multiplex PCR was the method, and the copy in TCRdb shows in-frame clones only, minus some. The sample gives 50,000 to 65,000 clones, over 60% of which show up once; roughly 45% is in the top ten. This specimen consisted of PBMCs, obtained after 12 months of ibrutinib treatment. These receptors were taken from a human donor with chronic lymphocytic leukemia.

J is TRBJ1-4 and V is TRBV27; possibly TRBD1 for D (5 bases). CDR1 is MNHEY, CDR2 SMNVEV, per germline (reference sequence). CDR3 length: 15 amino acids. Trimming pared 7 bases from V and 0 bases from J, leaving 12 bases between. The CDR3 bases are TGTGCCAGCACTCGTGGGGGGACAACTAATGAAAAACTGTTTTTT. This translates into CASTRGGTTNEKLFF.

J is TRBJ2-7 and V is TRBV6-1; a weak D match, TRBD2 (6 bases). V was shortened by 3 bases and J by 6 bases, with 15 bases between the two germline ends. The length of the CDR3 is 14 residues. Per the germline V gene, CDR1 is MNHNS and CDR2 is SASEGT. For the CDR3, the DNA is TGTGCCAGCAGTGAGGCCCTGGTGGGGGGCGAGCAGTACTTC. It yields the protein CASSEALVGGEQYF.

V usage is TRBV30 and J usage is TRBJ2-2; 7 nucleotides match TRBD1. There are 12 residues in the CDR3. Trimming removed 5 bases from V and 7 bases from J; junction bases left unmatched: 4. Germline CDR1 reads GTSNPN; CDR2 reads SVGIG (reference sequence). CDR3 protein: CAWRDSIGELFF. CDR3 DNA sequence: TGTGCCTGGCGGGACAGCATCGGGGAGCTGTTTTTT.